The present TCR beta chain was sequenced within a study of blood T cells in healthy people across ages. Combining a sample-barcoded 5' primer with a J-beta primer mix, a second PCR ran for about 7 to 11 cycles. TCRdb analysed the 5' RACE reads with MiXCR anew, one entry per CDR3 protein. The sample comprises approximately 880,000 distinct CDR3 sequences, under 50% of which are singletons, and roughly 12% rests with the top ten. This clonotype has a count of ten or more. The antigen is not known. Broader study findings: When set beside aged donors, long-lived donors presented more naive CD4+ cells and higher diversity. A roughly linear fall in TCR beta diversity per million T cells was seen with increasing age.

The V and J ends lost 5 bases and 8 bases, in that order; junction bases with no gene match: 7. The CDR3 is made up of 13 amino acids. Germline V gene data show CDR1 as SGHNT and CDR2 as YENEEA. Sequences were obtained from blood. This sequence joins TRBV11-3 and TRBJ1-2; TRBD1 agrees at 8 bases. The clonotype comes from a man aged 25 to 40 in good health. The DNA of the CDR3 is TGTGCCAGCAGCCCGCAGGGGGCTCGGGGCTACACCTTC. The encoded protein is CASSPQGARGYTF.